What follows describes a single TCR beta chain. The V gene's germline CDR1 is LNHNV and CDR2 YYDKDF (reference sequence). The CDR3 is 13 amino acids. V lost 6 bases and J 1 base, leaving 10 bases between the germline ends. This entry comes from a study of patients and donors after allogeneic stem cell transplantation. Each CDR3 protein is one row after TCRdb ran MiXCR on the RT-PCR reads. The data contain 30,000 to 40,000 distinct CDR3 sequences, 37% of them singletons. V is TRBV15 and J is TRBJ2-7, with a tentative D call TRBD1 (5 bases). Sequenced sample: blood, either unsorted or a sorted T cell fraction (not recorded which). This sequence originates from a human donor who was either an allogeneic HSCT recipient or a stem cell or donor lymphocyte infusion donor (not recorded which). It is not recorded whose cells these are; they may come from a transplant donor. The CDR3 region has the DNA TGTGCCACCAGAAGTAAGGGGTCCTACGAGCAGTACTTC. Encoded protein: CATRSKGSYEQYF.